This T cell receptor beta chain derives from a study of shared clonotypes between healthy human individuals. Measured with immunoSEQ multiplex PCR; TCRdb has only the in-frame clones, and not every one. The sample lists more than 2 million clones, just over 90% occurring once. CD8 cells classed as naive were CD45RO-negative and positively selected for CCR7, excluding terminally differentiated effector memory CD45RA+ cells. Everyone who donated was a Caucasian adult who lived in Nashville, Tennessee. The source of this sequence is a young man in good health. Some clones in this sample may be carry-over from other donors' samples. Source material: naive CD8+ T cells from PBMCs.

The CDR3 loop is CASSFVNSYEQYF. Written as DNA, the CDR3 is TGTGCCAGCAGCTTCGTTAACTCCTACGAGCAGTACTTC. This chain uses TRBV5-6 with TRBJ2-5; no clear D. The DNA end is more similar to TRBJ2-7, so the J call may be wrong. Germline lookup yields CDR1 SGHDT and CDR2 YYEEEE. CDR3 length: 13 residues.